These 10 T cell receptor beta chains were all obtained from the same sample, sequenced in a study of CD8+ T cells in alopecia areata. Sequencing used cDNA as its template, made by extracting RNA and reverse transcribing it. Repertoires were generated with immunoSEQ multiplex PCR, while TCRdb's copy carries only in-frame clones and drops some. The repertoire consists of 110,000 to 150,000 clones, with around 50% occurring once and the leading ten covering around 6.6%. This sample comprised CD4+ T cells sorted from blood, obtained at week 0. The receptors here all came from a human donor with alopecia areata.

This clone was counted between two and nine times. V and J are TRBV2 and TRBJ2-5; perhaps TRBD1 as D (5 bases). V lost 2 bases to trimming and J lost 4 bases, with 14 bases between them. The CDR3 covers 15 residues. From germline, CDR1 is SNHLY and CDR2 FYNNEI. CDR3 nucleotide sequence: TGTGCCAGCAGTGAACAGGCTACAGGCCTAGAGACCCAGTACTTC. Encoded protein: CASSEQATGLETQYF.

This clone appeared a few times. V gene TRBV6-1 combines with J gene TRBJ2-7; no reliable D call. Germline V gives CDR1 MNHNS, CDR2 SASEGT. The CDR3 is made up of 15 amino acids. With 3 bases removed from V and 0 bases from J, the gap between germline ends came to 12 bases. The CDR3 DNA is TGTGCCAGCAGTGATCCTGGGCCGGTCTCCTACGAGCAGTACTTC. Its protein is CASSDPGPVSYEQYF.

This chain joins TRBV2 and TRBJ1-5; the match to TRBD1 covers 7 bases. Germline V gene sequence: CDR1 SNHLY, CDR2 FYNNEI. There are 13 residues in the CDR3. V was pared by 10 bases and J by 5 bases, with 8 bases of the junction left unmatched. Here the CDR3 DNA reads TGTGCCACCACACAGGGGACCGATCAGCCCCAGCATTTT. Encoded protein: CATTQGTDQPQHF.

The chain uses TRBV29-1 and TRBJ2-3; the match to TRBD2 covers 11 bases. The germline CDR1 and CDR2 sequences are SQVTM and ANQGSEA. Trimming removed 7 bases from V and 1 base from J; junction bases left unmatched: 1. This CDR3 is 13 amino acids long. CDR3 DNA: TGCAGCGATAGCGGGGGGGGCACAGATACGCAGTATTTT. Amino acids: CSDSGGGTDTQYF.

The chain joins TRBV29-1 to TRBJ2-1; D remains unclear. The germline gives CDR1 SQVTM, CDR2 ANQGSEA. CDR3 length: 11 amino acids. Trimming shortened V by 0 bases and J by 5 bases, and 2 bases separated the two germline ends. CDR3 bases: TGCAGCGTTGAAGATAACAATGAGCAGTTCTTC. Encoded protein: CSVEDNNEQFF.

This chain uses TRBV5-1 with TRBJ1-1; 7 nucleotides match TRBD1. The V gene's germline CDR1 is SGHRS and CDR2 YFSETQ. The V gene end was trimmed by 2 bases and the J gene end by 0 bases; junction bases not matched to a gene: 4. There are 15 residues in the CDR3. The DNA of the CDR3 is TGCGCCAGCAGCTTTGGCGGGACAGTGAACACTGAAGCTTTCTTT. It yields the protein CASSFGGTVNTEAFF.

The chain links TRBV30 to TRBJ1-1; a weak D match, TRBD1 (5 bases). Trimming removed 4 bases at V and 6 bases at J, with 12 bases between. CDR3 length equals 12 residues. Germline assignment: CDR1 GTSNPN and CDR2 SVGIG (reference sequence). CDR3 in DNA: TGTGCCTGGAAGACAGCGTGGGCTGAAGCTTTCTTT. Translated, it gives CAWKTAWAEAFF.

CDR3 amino acids: CAWNFGGTGDEKLFF. DNA for the CDR3: TGTGCCTGGAATTTTGGTGGGACAGGGGATGAAAAACTGTTTTTT. The chain combines TRBV30 with TRBJ1-4; the match to TRBD1 covers 10 bases. The germline gives CDR1 GTSNPN, CDR2 SVGIG (reference sequence). Unmatched junction bases numbered 8, after V lost 4 bases and J lost 6 bases. The CDR3 has 15 amino acids.

The gene calls are TRBV29-1 and TRBJ1-4, with D maybe TRBD1 (5 bases). The V and J ends lost 6 bases and 8 bases respectively, with 13 bases between them. The CDR3 runs 12 residues. Germline-derived CDR1 and CDR2 are SQVTM and ANQGSEA. The CDR3 protein is CSVGGKGEKLFF. The CDR3 DNA is TGCAGCGTCGGGGGGAAGGGGGAAAAACTGTTTTTT.

This chain uses TRBV29-1 with TRBJ1-2; D may be TRBD1 (5 bases). This CDR3 spans 11 amino acids. Trimming shortened V by 3 bases and J by 8 bases, and 10 bases separated the two germline ends. From germline, CDR1 is SQVTM and CDR2 ANQGSEA. The CDR3 region is CSVDLGRGYTF. The CDR3 DNA reads TGCAGCGTTGACTTGGGGCGAGGCTACACCTTC.